The sequence of this T cell receptor beta chain was determined in a study of CD8+CD57+ T cells in acquired aplastic anemia. Genomic DNA served as template for TCR beta VDJ and CDR3 profiling. MiXCR was run by TCRdb on the reads, yielding one entry per CDR3 protein. The data contain 400,000 to 500,000 distinct CDR3 sequences, roughly 68% of them singletons. CDR1 is SGDLS, CDR2 YYNGEE, per germline. Trimming pared 5 bases from V and 3 bases from J, leaving 14 bases between. The CDR3 covers 14 residues. The V and J genes are TRBV9 and TRBJ1-2, with D perhaps matching TRBD1 (6 bases). The receptor was derived from a human donor in good health, serving as a control. What was sequenced was sorted CD4+, CD8+, or CD8+CD57+ T cells (not recorded which) from PBMCs. CDR3 nucleotide sequence: TGTGCCAGCAGGACCTCCGGGGGCCACTATGGCTACACCTTC. Amino acids: CASRTSGGHYGYTF.